The 12 T cell receptor beta chains below all came from one sample that was sequenced in a study of early T cells in non-severe SARS-CoV-2 infection. TCRdb processed the 5' RACE reads anew with MiXCR; each CDR3 protein has one entry. Among some 80,000 distinct CDR3 sequences listed, roughly 4.7% were seen once. Material: whole blood, obtained at baseline. The receptor source for this set is an adult who was a healthcare worker with PCR-confirmed SARS-CoV-2 infection or an uninfected control (not recorded which).

Notes on this clonotype: This may arise from a read error, as a much more abundant clone is one base away. The V call is TRBV5-4, the J call TRBJ2-1; tentatively, D is TRBD1 or TRBD2 (5 bases each). The CDR3 is made up of 15 amino acids. Germline CDR1 and CDR2: SGHNT and YYREEE (reference sequence). V gave up 1 base and J gave up 9 bases, with 17 bases separating them. CDR3 amino acids: CASSLKAGTAGEQFF. Here the CDR3 DNA reads TGTGCCAGCAGCTTGAAGGCAGGGACGGCGGGTGAGCAGTTCTTC.

This clonotype counts as large. The chain carries TRBV30 and TRBJ1-1; no clear D. This CDR3 has 14 amino acids. Germline-derived CDR1 and CDR2 are GTSNPN and SVGIG (reference sequence). Trimming shortened V by 2 bases and J by 3 bases, and 13 bases separated the two germline ends. Here the CDR3 DNA reads TGTGCCTGGAGTCCCGACCCACGGTACACTGAAGCTTTCTTT. It encodes CAWSPDPRYTEAFF.

In this sample, this clonotype turned up many times. The V gene is TRBV6-1, the J gene TRBJ2-1, with unresolved D. Germline values: CDR1 MNHNS, CDR2 SASEGT. The CDR3 runs to 11 residues. Trimming stripped 1 base from V and 12 bases from J, with 7 bases between. In nucleotides, the CDR3 is TGTGCCAGCAGTGAAGTTGCTAGGCAGTTCTTC. This gives the protein CASSEVARQFF.

This clonotype was seen at least ten times. The chain combines TRBV4-2 with TRBJ1-5; unclear D gene. The ends were cut back, 0 bases at V and 4 bases at J, with 13 bases in the middle. The germline V gene encodes CDR1 LGHNA and CDR2 YNFKEQ. The CDR3 has 16 residues. This CDR3 is CASSQEKAAANQPQHF. Here the CDR3 DNA reads TGTGCCAGCAGCCAAGAGAAGGCGGCAGCGAATCAGCCCCAGCATTTT.

This clonotype was detected ten times or more. V usage is TRBV7-2 and J usage is TRBJ1-1, with 9 nucleotides matching TRBD1. This CDR3 has 13 residues. With 4 bases clipped from V and 4 bases from J, the junction kept 1 base outside the gene matches. Germline CDR1 is SGHTA and CDR2 is FQGNSA. The CDR3 protein is CASSWDRATEAFF. CDR3 in DNA: TGTGCCAGCAGCTGGGACAGGGCCACTGAAGCTTTCTTT.

This clonotype occurred many times. This rearrangement joins TRBV28 to TRBJ2-1; D is ambiguous. The CDR3 runs to 14 residues. V was pared by 2 bases and J by 2 bases, with 7 bases between. The V gene's germline CDR1 is MDHEN and CDR2 SYDVKM. CDR3: CASSLPGTYNEQFF. DNA of the CDR3: TGTGCCAGCAGTTTACCAGGAACCTACAATGAGCAGTTCTTC.

In this sample, this clonotype turned up a few times. This chain uses TRBV5-1 with TRBJ1-2, with D unclear. CDR1 SGHRS and CDR2 YFSETQ come from the germline V gene. V was trimmed by 4 bases and J by 1 base, leaving 20 bases between them. This CDR3 spans 17 amino acids. CDR3 nucleotide sequence: TGCGCCAGCAGCCATGCGGCCGAGGGCCGGATTAACTATGGCTACACCTTC. Its protein product is CASSHAAEGRINYGYTF.

This clonotype was seen at least ten times. The V gene is TRBV20-1, the J gene TRBJ2-1, with 7 bases aligning to TRBD2. The CDR3 totals 14 residues. From germline, CDR1 is DFQATT and CDR2 SNEGSKA (reference sequence). V lost 5 bases, J lost 1 base, and 5 bases stayed unmatched. DNA for the CDR3: TGCAGTGCTCCGAGCGGGACTTCCTACAATGAGCAGTTCTTC. It yields the protein CSAPSGTSYNEQFF.

In its sample, this clonotype was seen many times. The chain employs TRBV4-1 and TRBJ2-1; 9 bases match TRBD2. Per the germline V gene, CDR1 is MGHRA and CDR2 is YSYEKL. V dropped 0 bases and J dropped 4; count of bases not matched to a gene: 4. This CDR3 region has 16 residues. CDR3 amino acids: CASSQDGTSYYNEQFF. CDR3 nucleotides: TGCGCCAGCAGCCAAGATGGGACTAGCTATTACAATGAGCAGTTCTTC.

This clonotype was found many times. The chain is built from TRBV12-3 or TRBV12-4 and TRBJ2-5, with a weak D call TRBD2 (5 bases). V lost 6 bases and J lost 2, with 7 bases in between. The CDR3 is 12 residues long. The CDR3 is CASSGVQETQYF. For the CDR3, the DNA is TGTGCCAGCAGCGGGGTTCAAGAGACCCAGTACTTC.

This clonotype was observed many times. This chain joins TRBV6-5 and TRBJ2-7; perhaps TRBD1 as D (6 bases). Germline V gene data show CDR1 as MNHEY and CDR2 as SVGAGI. This CDR3 region has 14 residues. Trimming removed 6 bases from V and 2 bases from J, with 14 bases in between. In DNA, the CDR3 is TGTGCCAGCAGCCGCGACAGGTTCGCCTACGAGCAGTACTTC. It specifies CASSRDRFAYEQYF.

This clonotype was counted a few times. V gene TRBV19 combines with J gene TRBJ2-5, with 10 positions matching TRBD1. Germline trimming cut 5 bases from V and 5 bases from J; bases unmatched to any gene: 11. Germline lookup yields CDR1 LNHDA and CDR2 SQIVND (reference sequence). The CDR3 consists of 16 residues. This chain's CDR3 is CASSRDDRGRWETQYF. CDR3 sequence (DNA): TGTGCCAGTAGTCGGGATGACAGGGGGCGATGGGAGACCCAGTACTTC.